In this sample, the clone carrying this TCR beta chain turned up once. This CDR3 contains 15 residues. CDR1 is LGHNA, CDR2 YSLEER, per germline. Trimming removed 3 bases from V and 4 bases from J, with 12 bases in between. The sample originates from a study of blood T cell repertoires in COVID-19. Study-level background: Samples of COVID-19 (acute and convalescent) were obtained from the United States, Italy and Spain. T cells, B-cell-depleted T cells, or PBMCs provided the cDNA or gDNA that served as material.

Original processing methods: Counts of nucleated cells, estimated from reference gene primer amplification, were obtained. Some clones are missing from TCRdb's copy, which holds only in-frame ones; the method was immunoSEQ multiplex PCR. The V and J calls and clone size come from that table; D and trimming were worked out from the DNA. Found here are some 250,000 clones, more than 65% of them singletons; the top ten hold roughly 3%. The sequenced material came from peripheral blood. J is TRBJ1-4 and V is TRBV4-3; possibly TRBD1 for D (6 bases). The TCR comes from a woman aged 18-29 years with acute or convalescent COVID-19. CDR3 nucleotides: TGCGCCAGCAGCCAGGGACACCGGGGTAATGAAAAACTGTTTTTT. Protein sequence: CASSQGHRGNEKLFF.